Shown below are 5 T cell receptor beta chains from a single sample sequenced in a study of T cell repertoires in cytomegalovirus infection. TCRdb recomputed calls from the reads with MiXCR, one row per CDR3 protein. This sample has approximately 500,000 distinct CDR3 sequences, with around 11% found just once. Sequenced sample: PBMCs. The source of these receptors is a human donor in good health (CMV status not recorded). Some clones in this sample may be carry-over from other donors' samples.

This clonotype occurred many times. The chain carries TRBV6-1 and TRBJ2-2; D may correspond to TRBD1 or TRBD2 (6 bases each). V dropped 2 bases and J dropped 4 bases, with 11 bases sitting between them. CDR1 is MNHNS, CDR2 SASEGT, per germline. This CDR3 has 15 amino acids. DNA of the CDR3: TGTGCCAGCAGTGAAAGGGGGGCAGCCACCGGGGAGCTGTTTTTT. Its protein is CASSERGAATGELFF.

This clonotype has only a few counts. The rearrangement joins TRBV10-2 to TRBJ2-1, with D perhaps matching TRBD1 (5 bases). CDR1 and CDR2 (germline): WSHSY, SAAADI. V lost 1 base to trimming and J lost 9 bases, with 7 bases between them. The length of the CDR3 is 12 residues. The CDR3 spells CASSEWGTEQFF. The CDR3 DNA reads TGCGCCAGCAGTGAGTGGGGCACTGAGCAGTTCTTC.

This clonotype was seen ten or more times. The gene calls are TRBV4-1 and TRBJ2-2, with D maybe TRBD2 (6 bases). CDR3 length: 16 residues. V shed 1 base and J shed 6 bases, with 15 bases lying between them. The germline gives CDR1 MGHRA, CDR2 YSYEKL. CDR3 sequence: CASSQGRGDVAGELFF. Written as DNA, the CDR3 is TGCGCCAGCAGCCAAGGACGCGGGGACGTAGCCGGGGAGCTGTTTTTT.

This clonotype was seen many times. This chain joins TRBV6-6 and TRBJ2-7, with D possibly matching TRBD2 (6 bases). Trimming stripped 4 bases from V and 7 bases from J, with 11 bases between. Germline CDR1 reads MNHNY; CDR2 reads SVGAGI (reference sequence). This CDR3 contains 12 residues. The CDR3 DNA sequence: TGTGCCAGCAGTTCATCCGGGGGAGAGCAGTACTTC. Translation: CASSSSGGEQYF.

In the case of this clonotype: Possible read error: a much larger clone is one base away. The missing conserved phenylalanine or tryptophan at the end of this CDR3 makes a read error likely. The CDR3 nucleotides are TGTGCCAGCAGTTCGGCCAGGACCTACAATGAGCAGTTCATC. It translates to CASSSARTYNEQFI. The rearrangement uses TRBV27 and TRBJ2-1, with no clear D. V lost 4 bases and J lost 2, with 9 bases in between. From germline, CDR1 is MNHEY and CDR2 SMNVEV (reference sequence). The CDR3 length is 14 residues.